These 30 T cell receptor beta chains share one sample of origin, sequenced in a study of blood T cell repertoires in COVID-19. Sequenced by immunoSEQ multiplex PCR; TCRdb stores in-frame clones only, minus some. This table has about 32,000 clones, approximately 93% appearing once. The sample taken for sequencing was peripheral blood. These receptors were collected from a man in his fifties or sixties with acute or convalescent COVID-19.

The chain couples TRBV7-9 to TRBJ1-4, with 9 bases that match TRBD1. This CDR3 has 15 amino acids. V lost 5 bases and J lost 5; bases outside the gene matches: 6. Germline CDR1 reads SEHNR; CDR2 reads FQNEAQ (reference sequence). CDR3 residues: CASSPGQGRNEKLFF. CDR3 DNA: TGTGCCAGCAGCCCCGGACAGGGGCGAAATGAAAAACTGTTTTTT.

This chain links TRBV25-1 with TRBJ1-2; possibly TRBD1 for D (6 bases). Germline V gene lookup returns CDR1 MGHDK and CDR2 SYGVNS. Trimming left V 8 bases short and J 8 bases short, with 21 bases between. The CDR3 sequence is 14 residues long. CDR3 in DNA: TGTGCCAGCTACAGACCGGGTACAGGGTCCGGCTACACCTTC. Its translation is CASYRPGTGSGYTF.

The chain uses TRBV2 and TRBJ2-7, with unresolved D. V gave up 3 bases and J gave up 4 bases, with 4 bases separating them. Germline V gene lookup returns CDR1 SNHLY and CDR2 FYNNEI. The CDR3 loop spans 11 amino acids. CDR3 loop: CASSERYEQYF. The DNA of the CDR3 is TGTGCCAGCAGTGAGAGGTACGAGCAGTACTTC.

The V gene is TRBV11-2, the J gene TRBJ1-2, with D tentatively TRBD1 (6 bases). The CDR3 runs 13 residues. From germline, CDR1 is SGHAT and CDR2 FQNNGV. Trimming took off 5 bases at V and 8 bases at J, with 15 bases between the two ends. The CDR3 bases are TGTGCCAGCAGCCCCAGCGGGGGCGGAGGCTACACCTTC. Encoded protein: CASSPSGGGGYTF.

The J gene is TRBJ2-7, the V gene TRBV30; the D gene is possibly TRBD2 (6 bases). The V gene lost 4 bases and the J gene lost 4 bases, with 11 bases spanning the gap. The CDR3 has 12 amino acids. Germline values: CDR1 GTSNPN, CDR2 SVGIG (reference sequence). The CDR3: CAWTAGSYEQYF. CDR3 bases: TGTGCCTGGACCGCGGGGTCGTACGAGCAGTACTTC.

As DNA, the CDR3 is TGTGCCAGCAGCCCGGACAGGGTAAACGGAAACACCATATATTTT. This encodes CASSPDRVNGNTIYF. V is TRBV7-9 and J is TRBJ1-3, with TRBD1 matching 8 bases. The V gene's germline CDR1 is SEHNR and CDR2 FQNEAQ (reference sequence). V was clipped by 5 bases and J by 4 bases; unmatched bases: 7. The CDR3 consists of 15 residues. The complete variable domain, with remaining parts taken from reference TRBV7-9 and TRBJ1-3, reads DTGVSQNPRHKITKRGQNVTFRCDPISEHNRLYWYRQTLGQGPEFLTYFQNEAQLEKSRLLSDRFSAERPKGSFSTLEIQRTEQGDSAMYLCASSPDRVNGNTIYFGEGSWLTVV.

The chain has TRBV20-1 and TRBJ2-4; the D gene is possibly TRBD1 (5 bases). Germline loops: CDR1 DFQATT, CDR2 SNEGSKA (reference sequence). This CDR3 has 13 amino acids. The ends were cut back, 3 bases at V and 6 bases at J, with 12 bases in the middle. CDR3 in amino acids: CSASEDTINIQYF. The CDR3 DNA follows: TGCAGTGCTAGTGAGGACACAATAAACATTCAGTACTTC.

The V call is TRBV2, the J call TRBJ2-6; D unresolved. The CDR3 has 14 residues. V lost 3 bases and J lost 4, with 7 bases in between. Per germline, CDR1 SNHLY and CDR2 FYNNEI. CDR3 coding DNA: TGTGCCAGCAGTGAGGTGAGGGGGGCCAACGTCCTGACTTTC. This sequence encodes CASSEVRGANVLTF.

V and J are TRBV29-1 and TRBJ2-4, with TRBD2 identical over 10 bases. Trimming at V came to 7 bases and at J to 0 bases, leaving 9 bases not matched to a gene. CDR1 SQVTM and CDR2 ANQGSEA come from the germline V gene. The CDR3 runs to 16 residues. CDR3 in amino acids: CSGPSGRVLAKNIQYF. For the CDR3, the DNA is TGCAGCGGACCTAGCGGGAGAGTCCTAGCCAAAAACATTCAGTACTTC.

The V gene is TRBV5-6, the J gene TRBJ1-2; D remains unclear. V was cut by 2 bases and J by 1 base, with 12 bases left in between. The CDR3 totals 15 residues. Germline V CDR1 and CDR2: SGHDT, YYEEEE. CDR3 nucleotides: TGTGCCAGCAGCTTATTAAACAGAAATAACTATGGCTACACCTTC. Protein: CASSLLNRNNYGYTF. Full variable domain (rest looked up from reference TRBV5-6 and TRBJ1-2): DAGVTQSPTHLIKTRGQQVTLRCSPKSGHDTVSWYQQALGQGPQFIFQYYEEEERQRGNFPDRFSGHQFPNYSSELNVNALLLGDSALYLCASSLLNRNNYGYTFGSGTRLTVV.

The chain joins TRBV12-5 to TRBJ2-2, with 9 bases that match TRBD1. V lost 2 bases, J lost 6 bases, and 1 base stayed unmatched. The CDR3 extends over 14 amino acids. The germline CDR1 and CDR2 sequences are LGHNT and FRNRAP. The CDR3 nucleotides are TGTGCTAGTGGTTTGACAGGGGGCTCCGGGGAGCTGTTTTTT. Its protein product is CASGLTGGSGELFF.

The chain employs TRBV5-4 and TRBJ1-6; D remains unclear. CDR3 length: 12 residues. Germline assignment: CDR1 SGHNT and CDR2 YYREEE (reference sequence). V was cut by 4 bases and J by 8 bases, with 7 bases left in between. CDR3 nucleotides: TGTGCCAGCAGCCTCGAGGATTCACCCCTCCACTTT. Amino acids: CASSLEDSPLHF.

The chain uses TRBV3-1 (or the pseudogene TRBV3-2) and TRBJ1-4; 9 nucleotides line up with TRBD1. Germline V lookup: CDR1 LGHDT, CDR2 YNNKEL (reference sequence). V was clipped by 6 bases and J by 4 bases; unmatched bases: 3. CDR3 length: 14 residues. Here the CDR3 DNA reads TGTGCCAGCAGGGGACAGGGTTTTAATGAAAAACTGTTTTTT. It specifies CASRGQGFNEKLFF.

This clone was seen only once. The CDR3 protein is CASSVTPTEGEKLFF. The CDR3 DNA sequence: TGTGCCAGCAGCGTGACCCCTACGGAGGGGGAAAAACTGTTTTTT. The chain is built from TRBV9 and TRBJ1-4; weak D call: TRBD1 (5 bases). The CDR3 covers 15 residues. Germline lookup yields CDR1 SGDLS and CDR2 YYNGEE. The V end was cut by 2 bases, the J end by 8 bases, with 16 bases between.

This clone appeared a single time. The chain recombines TRBV2 with TRBJ1-6; 8 positions agree with TRBD1. The CDR3 loop spans 13 amino acids. Unmatched junction bases numbered 9, after V lost 11 bases and J lost 9 bases. Per the germline V gene, CDR1 is SNHLY and CDR2 is FYNNEI. The CDR3 DNA reads as TGTGCCTCTAGGGACAGGTTCGGTTCACCCCTCCACTTT. This sequence encodes CASRDRFGSPLHF.

This chain links TRBV6-5 with TRBJ2-5; 11 positions match TRBD2. Germline CDR1 is MNHEY and CDR2 is SVGAGI. V was pared by 8 bases and J by 7 bases, with 6 bases of the junction left unmatched. CDR3 size: 13 residues. CDR3 nucleotide sequence: TGTGCCAGCGGTAGCGGGAGGGGGGGGACCCAGTACTTC. Its translation is CASGSGRGGTQYF.

This chain links TRBV30 with TRBJ1-2; a possible D gene is TRBD1 (5 bases). Germline V gene sequence: CDR1 GTSNPN, CDR2 SVGIG (reference sequence). V was clipped by 5 bases and J by 7 bases, with 23 bases between them. This CDR3 has 15 residues. CDR3 protein: CAWSSAGRSIGGYTF. The CDR3 nucleotides are TGTGCCTGGTCCTCGGCAGGGCGGTCTATTGGTGGCTACACCTTC.

The chain is built from TRBV5-1 and TRBJ2-3, with 9 bases identical to TRBD1. V shed 6 bases, J shed 5 bases, and the junction held 13 bases outside the gene matches. This CDR3 is 16 amino acids long. From germline, CDR1 is SGHRS and CDR2 YFSETQ. In DNA, the CDR3 is TGCGCCAGCACCTCCGGACAGGGGTTTGTGGGAGATACGCAGTATTTT. It yields the protein CASTSGQGFVGDTQYF.

The chain carries TRBV24-1 and TRBJ2-5; 8 nucleotides align to TRBD1. CDR3 length equals 16 residues. After removal of 2 bases from V and 2 bases from J, the junction contained 6 bases not matched to a gene. CDR1 is KGHDR, CDR2 SFDVKD, per germline. The CDR3 DNA reads TGTGCCACCAGTGATTGGGGACAGGACACACAAGAGACCCAGTACTTC. Amino acid sequence: CATSDWGQDTQETQYF.

The V gene is TRBV19, the J gene TRBJ2-2; 8 nucleotides align to TRBD1. J was trimmed by 3 bases and V by 5 bases; bases with no gene match: 8. Germline values: CDR1 LNHDA, CDR2 SQIVND (reference sequence). This CDR3 contains 16 residues. The CDR3 reads CASSPRRGRHTGELFF. CDR3 coding DNA: TGTGCCAGTAGTCCCCGCAGGGGGCGACACACCGGGGAGCTGTTTTTT.

The V and J genes are TRBV4-1 and TRBJ2-1; 10 bases map to TRBD2. Per germline, CDR1 MGHRA and CDR2 YSYEKL. The CDR3 contains 16 residues. The V segment lost 1 base and the J segment 4 bases; nucleotides outside the gene matches: 4. The CDR3 sequence: CASSQGQTSGYNEQFF. The CDR3 region has the DNA TGCGCCAGCAGCCAAGGCCAGACTAGCGGGTACAATGAGCAGTTCTTC.

CDR3 region: CASSLYGGGSRNEQFF. DNA for the CDR3: TGCGCCAGCAGCCTGTATGGGGGAGGCTCTCGGAATGAGCAGTTCTTC. The chain joins TRBV4-1 to TRBJ2-1; D may be TRBD2 (6 bases). The CDR3 has 16 residues. V dropped 4 bases and J dropped 7 bases, with 20 bases sitting between them. CDR1 and CDR2 (germline): MGHRA, YSYEKL.

The CDR3 here is CASSQGLPDRSEAFF. DNA of the CDR3: TGCGCCAGCAGCCAAGGTCTTCCTGACAGATCAGAAGCTTTCTTT. This chain joins TRBV4-3 and TRBJ1-1, with D possibly TRBD1 on 5 matching bases. Germline V CDR1 and CDR2: LGHNA, YSLEER. The V and J ends lost 1 base and 8 bases respectively, with 17 bases between them. CDR3 length equals 15 residues.

The chain combines TRBV29-1 with TRBJ1-4; TRBD1 matches 7 bases. Germline-derived CDR1 and CDR2 are SQVTM and ANQGSEA. The CDR3 contains 13 residues. The ends lost 4 bases at V and 6 bases at J; junction bases unmatched: 5. The CDR3 region is CSVAEGAYEKLFF. CDR3 nucleotide sequence: TGCAGCGTTGCAGAGGGGGCATATGAAAAACTGTTTTTT.

This clone was recorded a few times. The J gene is TRBJ2-1, the V gene TRBV20-1, with unresolved D. The CDR3 totals 11 residues. Germline V gene sequence: CDR1 DFQATT, CDR2 SNEGSKA (reference sequence). V lost 6 bases, J lost 6 bases, and 9 bases lay in between. Written as DNA, the CDR3 is TGCAGTGCCTTCGACTTCAATGAGCAGTTCTTC. Protein product: CSAFDFNEQFF.

The chain carries TRBV7-2 and TRBJ1-5, with a possible D match to TRBD1 (5 bases). CDR3 length equals 14 residues. The V and J ends lost 5 bases and 6 bases respectively, with 14 bases between them. The germline CDR1 and CDR2 sequences are SGHTA and FQGNSA. The DNA of the CDR3 is TGTGCCAGCAGCGAACCCGCGGGGGGTCAGCCCCAGCATTTT. Its translation: CASSEPAGGQPQHF.

The genes are TRBV6-1 and TRBJ1-4; D is undetermined. CDR3 length equals 13 residues. V was clipped by 1 base and J by 4 bases, with 4 bases between them. The V gene's germline CDR1 is MNHNS and CDR2 SASEGT. This chain's CDR3 is CASSEVSNEKLFF. The CDR3 region has the DNA TGTGCCAGCAGTGAAGTCAGTAATGAAAAACTGTTTTTT.

CDR3: CASSGPGGWETQYF. CDR3 bases: TGTGCCAGCAGCGGACCAGGGGGATGGGAGACCCAGTACTTC. J is TRBJ2-5 and V is TRBV6-5, with 7 bases lining up with TRBD1. Germline trimming cut 6 bases from V and 5 bases from J; bases unmatched to any gene: 9. Per the germline V gene, CDR1 is MNHEY and CDR2 is SVGAGI. The CDR3 length is 14 residues.

CDR3 DNA sequence: TGTGCCACCAGCGTTGGAGGCCCCACAGATACGCAGTATTTT. Amino acids: CATSVGGPTDTQYF. The chain joins TRBV24-1 to TRBJ2-3; D possibly corresponds to TRBD2 (5 bases). The CDR3 has 14 amino acids. V was trimmed by 7 bases and J by 2 bases, leaving 12 bases between them. Germline CDR1 is KGHDR and CDR2 is SFDVKD.

The V call is TRBV6-5, the J call TRBJ2-6; the D is unclear. V was pared by 1 base and J by 0 bases, with 4 bases between. CDR3 size: 15 residues. Germline values: CDR1 MNHEY, CDR2 SVGAGI. CDR3 nucleotide sequence: TGTGCCAGCAGTTACTACGGCTCTGGGGCCAACGTCCTGACTTTC. As protein: CASSYYGSGANVLTF.